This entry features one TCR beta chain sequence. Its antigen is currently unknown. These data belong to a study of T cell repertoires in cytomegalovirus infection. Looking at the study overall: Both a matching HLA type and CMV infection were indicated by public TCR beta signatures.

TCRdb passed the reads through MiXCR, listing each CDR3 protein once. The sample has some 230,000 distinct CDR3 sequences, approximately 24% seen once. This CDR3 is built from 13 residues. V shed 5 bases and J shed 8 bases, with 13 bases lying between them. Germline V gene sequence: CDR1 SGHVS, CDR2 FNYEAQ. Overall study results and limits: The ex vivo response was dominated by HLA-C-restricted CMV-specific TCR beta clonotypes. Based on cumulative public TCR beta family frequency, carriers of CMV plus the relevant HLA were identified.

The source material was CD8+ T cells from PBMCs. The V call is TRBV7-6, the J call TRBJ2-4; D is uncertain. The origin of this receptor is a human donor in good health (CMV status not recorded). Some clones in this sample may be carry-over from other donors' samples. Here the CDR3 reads CASSGRDRDIQYF. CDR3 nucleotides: TGTGCCAGCAGCGGAAGAGACCGGGACATTCAGTACTTC.